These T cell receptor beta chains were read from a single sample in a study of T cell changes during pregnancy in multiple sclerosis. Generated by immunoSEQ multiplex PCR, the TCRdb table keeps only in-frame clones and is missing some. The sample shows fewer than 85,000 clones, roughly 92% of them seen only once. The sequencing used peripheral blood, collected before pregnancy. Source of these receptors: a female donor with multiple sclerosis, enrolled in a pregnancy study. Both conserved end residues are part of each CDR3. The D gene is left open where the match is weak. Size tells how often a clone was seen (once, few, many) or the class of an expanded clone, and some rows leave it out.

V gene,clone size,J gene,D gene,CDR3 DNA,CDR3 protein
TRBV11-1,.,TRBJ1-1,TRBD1,TGTGCCAGCAGCCCGACCCAGTGGAGGGGGCTCAACACTGAAGCTTTCTTT,CASSPTQWRGLNTEAFF
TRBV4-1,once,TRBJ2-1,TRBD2,TGCGCCAGCAGCCACCTGGGACTAGCGGGAGGAGGGCAGTTCTTC,CASSHLGLAGGGQFF
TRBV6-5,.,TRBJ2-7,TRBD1,TGTGCCAGCAGCCTCCTGACAGGGATCAACGAGCAGTACTTC,CASSLLTGINEQYF
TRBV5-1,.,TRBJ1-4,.,TGCGCCAGCAGCTTTAATATTCAGGGGACGGGTGAAAAACTGTTTTTT,CASSFNIQGTGEKLFF
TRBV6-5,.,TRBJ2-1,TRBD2,TGTGCCAGCAGCGGACTAGCTTTCCATGAGCAGTTCTTC,CASSGLAFHEQFF
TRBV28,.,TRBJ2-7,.,TGTGCCAGCAGTTGGGGGGAATACGAGCAGTACTTC,CASSWGEYEQYF
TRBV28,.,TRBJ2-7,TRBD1,TGTGCCAGCAGACCCGGGACAGGGATCTACGAGCAGTACTTC,CASRPGTGIYEQYF
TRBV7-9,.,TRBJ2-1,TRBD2,TGTGCCAGCAGCGGGTCCGGACTAGCGAAGAGCTCCTACAATGAGCAGTTCTTC,CASSGSGLAKSSYNEQFF
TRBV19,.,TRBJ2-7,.,TGTGCCAGTAAATTCGCTCTAAGCTCCTACGAGCAGTACTTC,CASKFALSSYEQYF
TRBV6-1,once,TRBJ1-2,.,TGTGCCAGCAGTGAAAGCTTGGGACGGGAGATCTATGGCTACACCTTC,CASSESLGREIYGYTF
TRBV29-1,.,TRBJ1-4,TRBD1,TGCAGCGCTGGACAGGGGAATGAAAAACTGTTTTTT,CSAGQGNEKLFF
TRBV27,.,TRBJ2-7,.,TGTGCCAGCAGTTTTTGGTCAGGTGCCGAGCAGTACTTC,CASSFWSGAEQYF
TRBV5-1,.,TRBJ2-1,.,TGCGCCAGCAGCTTGGCCAGGGGAGATAAGAATGAGCAGTTCTTC,CASSLARGDKNEQFF
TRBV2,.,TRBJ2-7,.,TGTGCCAGCAGTGATCAGGGTATGTCCCACGAGCAGTACTTC,CASSDQGMSHEQYF
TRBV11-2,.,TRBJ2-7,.,TGTGCCAGCAGCTTACTGAGCGAGCAGTACTTC,CASSLLSEQYF
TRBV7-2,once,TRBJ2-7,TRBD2,TGTGCCAGCAGCGAAACGGGACTATCCTACGAGCAGTACTTC,CASSETGLSYEQYF
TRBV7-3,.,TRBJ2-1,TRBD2,TGTGCCAGCAGCTTTGCCGGGACTAGCGTCTCCTACAATGAGCAGTTCTTC,CASSFAGTSVSYNEQFF
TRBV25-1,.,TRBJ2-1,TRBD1,TGTGCCAGCAGCTCTCAGGACAGGGCCCCGTACAATGAGCAGTTCTTC,CASSSQDRAPYNEQFF
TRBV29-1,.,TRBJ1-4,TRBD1,TGCAGCGTATCAGGACAGGGAGATGAAAAACTGTTTTTT,CSVSGQGDEKLFF
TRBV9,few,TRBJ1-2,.,TGTGCCAGCAGCGTTTCAGGGGATGTACACTATGGCTACACCTTC,CASSVSGDVHYGYTF
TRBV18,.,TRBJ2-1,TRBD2,TGTGCCAGCTCACTCCGAGCGGGAGAGACCTACAATGAGCAGTTCTTC,CASSLRAGETYNEQFF
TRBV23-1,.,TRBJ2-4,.,TGCGCCAGCAGTCAACTGGCTTTAGACAGGCTAGCCAAAAACATTCAGTACTTC,CASSQLALDRLAKNIQYF
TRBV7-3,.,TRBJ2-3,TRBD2,TGTGCCAGCAGTGAAACTAGCGATAGCACAGATACGCAGTATTTT,CASSETSDSTDTQYF
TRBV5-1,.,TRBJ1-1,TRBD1,TGCGCCAGCAGCTCACTTCCGGGACAGGGGGGCACTGAAGCTTTCTTT,CASSSLPGQGGTEAFF
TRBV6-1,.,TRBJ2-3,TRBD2,TGTGCCAGCAGTGCGTCGGGAGGGGGTACAGATACGCAGTATTTT,CASSASGGGTDTQYF
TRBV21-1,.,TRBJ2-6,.,TGTGCCAGCAGCAAAGGGCAGGGAATCCTGACTTTC,CASSKGQGILTF
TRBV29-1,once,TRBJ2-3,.,TGCAGCGTCAGCATCGGAGGGACAGATACGCAGTATTTT,CSVSIGGTDTQYF
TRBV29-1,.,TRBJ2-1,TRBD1,TGCAGCGTCCGGACAGGGGGGTCCTACAATGAGCAGTTCTTC,CSVRTGGSYNEQFF
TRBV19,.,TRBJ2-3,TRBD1,TGTGCCAGTAGGAGGGACAGGGGGACAGATACGCAGTATTTT,CASRRDRGTDTQYF
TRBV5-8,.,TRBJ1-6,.,TGTGCCAGCAGCTCGATCGGAACAGGCGATTCACCCCTCCACTTT,CASSSIGTGDSPLHF
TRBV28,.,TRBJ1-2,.,TGTGCCAGCAGTTTTTACCCTTCGGGGGGCAACTATAACTATGGCTACACCTTC,CASSFYPSGGNYNYGYTF
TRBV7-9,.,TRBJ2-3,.,TGTGCCAGCAGCTTCGAGAAAGATACGCAGTATTTT,CASSFEKDTQYF
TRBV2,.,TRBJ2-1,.,TGTGCCAGCAGGTGGCGGTACAATGAGCAGTTCTTC,CASRWRYNEQFF
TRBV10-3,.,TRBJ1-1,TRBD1,TGTGCCATCAGGGGACAGACAGTTGAAGCTTTCTTT,CAIRGQTVEAFF
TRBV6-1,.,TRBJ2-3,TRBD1,TGTGCCAGCAGGGCGAGGACAGGCTCACTGGATACGCAGTATTTT,CASRARTGSLDTQYF
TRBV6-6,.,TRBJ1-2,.,TGTGCCAGCAGGAATACCGGGACAAAGAACTATGGCTACACCTTC,CASRNTGTKNYGYTF
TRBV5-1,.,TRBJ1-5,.,TGCGCCAGCAGCCCCGGCGACAGGCCCAATCAGCCCCAGCATTTT,CASSPGDRPNQPQHF
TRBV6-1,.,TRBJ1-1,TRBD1,TGTGCCAGCAGCGATTCGGACAGGGGGCAAGCTTTCTTT,CASSDSDRGQAFF
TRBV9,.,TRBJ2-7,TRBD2,TGTGCCAGCAGCCCGCCGCCCGGCGGGAGGAGGGAGCAGTACTTC,CASSPPPGGRREQYF
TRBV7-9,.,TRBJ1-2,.,TGTGCCAGCAGTGGAACCCACCAGGAACCGGACTATGGCTACACCTTC,CASSGTHQEPDYGYTF
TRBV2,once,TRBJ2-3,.,TGTGCCAGCAGCCGGAGGCTCACAGATACGCAGTATTTT,CASSRRLTDTQYF